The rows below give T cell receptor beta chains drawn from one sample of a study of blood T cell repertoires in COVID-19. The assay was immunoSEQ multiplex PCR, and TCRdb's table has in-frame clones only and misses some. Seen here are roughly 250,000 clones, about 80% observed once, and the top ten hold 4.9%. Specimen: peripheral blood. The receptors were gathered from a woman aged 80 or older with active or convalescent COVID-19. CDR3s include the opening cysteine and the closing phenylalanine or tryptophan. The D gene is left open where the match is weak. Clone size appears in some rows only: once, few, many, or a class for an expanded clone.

CDR3 protein: CASIFSNNSPLHF
CDR3 DNA: TGTGCCAGCATCTTCAGTAATAATTCACCCCTCCACTTT
clone size: few
D gene: .
V gene: TRBV6-5
J gene: TRBJ1-6

CDR3 protein: CASTFQGDYGYTF
CDR3 DNA: TGTGCCAGCACCTTCCAGGGGGACTATGGCTACACCTTC
clone size: .
D gene: TRBD1
V gene: TRBV28
J gene: TRBJ1-2

CDR3 protein: CASSTRRGGETDTQYF
CDR3 DNA: TGTGCCAGCAGCACTCGACGCGGGGGAGAGACAGATACGCAGTATTTT
clone size: .
D gene: TRBD2
V gene: TRBV5-4
J gene: TRBJ2-3

CDR3 protein: CASSLAREGYTF
CDR3 DNA: TGTGCCAGCAGCTTAGCGCGCGAGGGCTACACCTTC
clone size: .
D gene: .
V gene: TRBV7-9
J gene: TRBJ1-2

CDR3 protein: CASSLEGVYYEQYF
CDR3 DNA: TGCGCCAGCAGCTTGGAAGGGGTATACTACGAGCAGTACTTC
clone size: .
D gene: .
V gene: TRBV5-1
J gene: TRBJ2-7

CDR3 protein: CASSPLQGAGYNEQFF
CDR3 DNA: TGTGCCAGCTCACCCCTACAGGGGGCCGGTTACAATGAGCAGTTCTTC
clone size: .
D gene: TRBD1
V gene: TRBV18
J gene: TRBJ2-1

CDR3 protein: CASSITRTLMNTEAFF
CDR3 DNA: TGTGCCAGTAGTATCACCCGGACATTAATGAACACTGAAGCTTTCTTT
clone size: .
D gene: .
V gene: TRBV19
J gene: TRBJ1-1

CDR3 protein: CASTRGTSGGPGETQYF
CDR3 DNA: TGTGCCAGCACCCGAGGGACTAGCGGGGGGCCGGGGGAGACCCAGTACTTC
clone size: .
D gene: TRBD2
V gene: TRBV3-1/TRBV3-2
J gene: TRBJ2-5

CDR3 protein: CASSLEGRGGYSYTF
CDR3 DNA: TGCGCCAGCAGCTTGGAGGGCAGGGGTGGATATAGCTACACCTTC
clone size: .
D gene: .
V gene: TRBV5-1
J gene: TRBJ1-2

CDR3 protein: CASSAQRTGVNEKLFF
CDR3 DNA: TGTGCCAGTAGTGCACAGAGGACAGGGGTTAATGAAAAACTGTTTTTT
clone size: .
D gene: TRBD1
V gene: TRBV19
J gene: TRBJ1-4

CDR3 protein: CASSGQGRGNTEAFF
CDR3 DNA: TGTGCCAGCAGTGGACAGGGAAGGGGCAACACTGAAGCTTTCTTT
clone size: .
D gene: TRBD1
V gene: TRBV2
J gene: TRBJ1-1

CDR3 protein: CAWSSLAGLPEQFF
CDR3 DNA: TGTGCCTGGAGTTCGTTAGCGGGTCTACCAGAGCAGTTCTTC
clone size: .
D gene: TRBD2
V gene: TRBV30
J gene: TRBJ2-1

CDR3 protein: CATSETRYNEQFF
CDR3 DNA: TGTGCCACCTCTGAGACAAGGTACAATGAGCAGTTCTTC
clone size: .
D gene: .
V gene: TRBV15
J gene: TRBJ2-1

CDR3 protein: CASSVAGGLTDTQYF
CDR3 DNA: TGTGCCAGCAGCGTAGCGGGGGGACTTACAGATACGCAGTATTTT
clone size: .
D gene: TRBD2
V gene: TRBV9
J gene: TRBJ2-3

CDR3 protein: CASSRPGQGTTDTQYF
CDR3 DNA: TGTGCCAGCAGCCGACCGGGACAGGGGACCACAGATACGCAGTATTTT
clone size: .
D gene: TRBD1
V gene: TRBV27
J gene: TRBJ2-3

CDR3 protein: CAWTLGRGRGYTF
CDR3 DNA: TGTGCCTGGACCTTGGGAAGGGGCCGTGGCTACACCTTC
clone size: .
D gene: .
V gene: TRBV30
J gene: TRBJ1-2

CDR3 protein: CASSPGLNTGELFF
CDR3 DNA: TGTGCCAGCTCACCGGGACTTAACACCGGGGAGCTGTTTTTT
clone size: .
D gene: .
V gene: TRBV18
J gene: TRBJ2-2

CDR3 protein: CASSYGREGYEQYF
CDR3 DNA: TGTGCCAGCAGCTATGGGCGGGAGGGCTACGAGCAGTACTTC
clone size: once
D gene: TRBD2
V gene: TRBV6-5
J gene: TRBJ2-7

CDR3 protein: CASSTGGLQETQYF
CDR3 DNA: TGTGCCAGCAGCACAGGGGGCCTCCAAGAGACCCAGTACTTC
clone size: .
D gene: TRBD1
V gene: TRBV11-2
J gene: TRBJ2-5

CDR3 protein: CASSEYTGELFF
CDR3 DNA: TGTGCCAGCAGCGAGTACACCGGGGAGCTGTTTTTT
clone size: .
D gene: .
V gene: TRBV3-1/TRBV3-2
J gene: TRBJ2-2

CDR3 protein: CASRTTGGGNQPQHF
CDR3 DNA: TGTGCCAGTAGGACGACAGGGGGCGGCAATCAGCCCCAGCATTTT
clone size: .
D gene: TRBD1
V gene: TRBV19
J gene: TRBJ1-5

CDR3 protein: CASSTRYSNQPQHF
CDR3 DNA: TGTGCCAGCAGCACCAGGTATAGCAATCAGCCCCAGCATTTT
clone size: many
D gene: .
V gene: TRBV5-6
J gene: TRBJ1-5

CDR3 protein: CASSSLPTGIADQPQHF
CDR3 DNA: TGTGCCAGTAGTTCCCTCCCGACAGGGATAGCCGATCAGCCCCAGCATTTT
clone size: .
D gene: TRBD1
V gene: TRBV19
J gene: TRBJ1-5

CDR3 protein: CASSMGTGESDTQYF
CDR3 DNA: TGCGCCAGCAGCATGGGGACAGGGGAGTCAGATACGCAGTATTTT
clone size: .
D gene: TRBD1
V gene: TRBV5-1
J gene: TRBJ2-3

CDR3 protein: CASSLNYGYTF
CDR3 DNA: TGTGCCAGCAGCCTCAATTATGGCTACACCTTC
clone size: .
D gene: .
V gene: TRBV3-1/TRBV3-2
J gene: TRBJ1-2

CDR3 protein: CASSDQLGDREALRDTQYF
CDR3 DNA: TGCGCCAGCAGTGACCAGTTGGGCGACAGGGAGGCCCTAAGGGATACGCAGTATTTT
clone size: .
D gene: .
V gene: TRBV10-1
J gene: TRBJ2-3

CDR3 protein: CATTAGGGETQYF
CDR3 DNA: TGTGCCACTACAGCGGGGGGTGGGGAGACCCAGTACTTC
clone size: .
D gene: TRBD2
V gene: TRBV5-4
J gene: TRBJ2-5

CDR3 protein: CASSYSSSSSTDTQYF
CDR3 DNA: TGTGCCAGCAGTTACTCCTCTTCTTCTAGCACAGATACGCAGTATTTT
clone size: .
D gene: .
V gene: TRBV6-5
J gene: TRBJ2-3

CDR3 protein: CASSLGGTLSYNEQFF
CDR3 DNA: TGCGCCAGCAGCTTGGGCGGGACGCTCTCCTACAATGAGCAGTTCTTC
clone size: .
D gene: .
V gene: TRBV5-1
J gene: TRBJ2-1

CDR3 protein: CASSGTGQYEQYF
CDR3 DNA: TGTGCCAGCAGTGGGACGGGACAGTACGAGCAGTACTTC
clone size: .
D gene: TRBD1
V gene: TRBV2
J gene: TRBJ2-7

CDR3 protein: CASSLRARGPITEAFF
CDR3 DNA: TGTGCCAGCAGCTTGCGGGCCAGGGGACCTATCACTGAAGCTTTCTTT
clone size: .
D gene: .
V gene: TRBV5-4
J gene: TRBJ1-1

CDR3 protein: CASSQLGDYEQYF
CDR3 DNA: TGTGCCAGCAGCCAACTAGGGGACTACGAGCAGTACTTC
clone size: .
D gene: .
V gene: TRBV3-1/TRBV3-2
J gene: TRBJ2-7

CDR3 protein: CASSQLTGARAFF
CDR3 DNA: TGTGCCAGCAGCCAACTAACAGGGGCTCGTGCTTTCTTT
clone size: .
D gene: TRBD1
V gene: TRBV3-1/TRBV3-2
J gene: TRBJ1-1

CDR3 protein: CAWSLRGVGSPLHF
CDR3 DNA: TGTGCCTGGAGCTTACGGGGAGTAGGGTCACCCCTCCACTTT
clone size: once
D gene: .
V gene: TRBV30
J gene: TRBJ1-6

CDR3 protein: CASSLVARSGYTF
CDR3 DNA: TGTGCCAGCAGCTTAGTGGCCAGAAGTGGCTACACCTTC
clone size: once
D gene: .
V gene: TRBV7-9
J gene: TRBJ1-2

CDR3 protein: CASSPDRAQETQYF
CDR3 DNA: TGCGCCAGCAGCCCCGACAGGGCTCAAGAGACCCAGTACTTC
clone size: .
D gene: TRBD1
V gene: TRBV5-1
J gene: TRBJ2-5

CDR3 protein: CASRSSGVRNYGYTF
CDR3 DNA: TGCGCCAGCCGATCCTCAGGGGTTCGGAACTATGGCTACACCTTC
clone size: .
D gene: .
V gene: TRBV5-1
J gene: TRBJ1-2

CDR3 protein: CASSEGSGRAKRDTGELFF
CDR3 DNA: TGTGCCAGCAGTGAGGGGAGCGGGAGGGCCAAACGGGACACCGGGGAGCTGTTTTTT
clone size: .
D gene: TRBD2
V gene: TRBV2
J gene: TRBJ2-2

CDR3 protein: CASSLKAGELGNTIYF
CDR3 DNA: TGTGCCAGCAGCTTAAAGGCAGGGGAGCTGGGCAACACCATATATTTT
clone size: .
D gene: .
V gene: TRBV7-9
J gene: TRBJ1-3

CDR3 protein: CASSLGKETQYF
CDR3 DNA: TGCGCCAGCAGCTTGGGTAAAGAGACCCAGTACTTC
clone size: .
D gene: .
V gene: TRBV5-1
J gene: TRBJ2-5

CDR3 protein: CASSLQGGNYGYTF
CDR3 DNA: TGTGCCAGCAGTTTGCAGGGAGGAAACTATGGCTACACCTTC
clone size: few
D gene: .
V gene: TRBV28
J gene: TRBJ1-2

CDR3 protein: CASSLQSVRVTGELFF
CDR3 DNA: TGTGCCAGCAGCTTACAGTCCGTGAGGGTCACCGGGGAGCTGTTTTTT
clone size: .
D gene: .
V gene: TRBV7-8
J gene: TRBJ2-2

CDR3 protein: CASTDRVTGELFF
CDR3 DNA: TGTGCCAGCACCGACAGGGTTACCGGGGAGCTGTTTTTT
clone size: .
D gene: TRBD1
V gene: TRBV7-2
J gene: TRBJ2-2

CDR3 protein: CASSPGQAWQPQHF
CDR3 DNA: TGTGCCAGCAGTCCAGGACAGGCTTGGCAGCCCCAGCATTTT
clone size: few
D gene: TRBD1
V gene: TRBV28
J gene: TRBJ1-5

CDR3 protein: CASSRSARAGRGDTEAFF
CDR3 DNA: TGTGCCAGCAGCCGGTCCGCGAGGGCGGGACGGGGGGACACTGAAGCTTTCTTT
clone size: .
D gene: .
V gene: TRBV16
J gene: TRBJ1-1

CDR3 protein: CSASQDQRGKLFF
CDR3 DNA: TGCAGTGCTAGTCAGGACCAAAGAGGGAAACTGTTTTTT
clone size: .
D gene: .
V gene: TRBV20-1
J gene: TRBJ1-4

CDR3 protein: CASSLDSYNEQFF
CDR3 DNA: TGCGCCAGCAGCTTGGACAGTTACAATGAGCAGTTCTTC
clone size: once
D gene: .
V gene: TRBV5-1
J gene: TRBJ2-1

CDR3 protein: CASSPGAGGRETQYF
CDR3 DNA: TGTGCCAGCAGCCCCGGGGCGGGAGGGCGAGAGACCCAGTACTTC
clone size: .
D gene: TRBD2
V gene: TRBV7-9
J gene: TRBJ2-5

CDR3 protein: CASSRLPRTSGTPETQYF
CDR3 DNA: TGTGCCAGCTCACGCCTTCCCCGGACTAGCGGGACTCCAGAGACCCAGTACTTC
clone size: .
D gene: TRBD2
V gene: TRBV18
J gene: TRBJ2-5

CDR3 protein: CASRARQGDTEAFF
CDR3 DNA: TGTGCCAGCAGGGCTAGACAGGGGGACACTGAAGCTTTCTTT
clone size: .
D gene: TRBD1
V gene: TRBV6-5
J gene: TRBJ1-1

CDR3 protein: CASTVRRGGTEAFF
CDR3 DNA: TGTGCCAGCACCGTCCGGAGGGGCGGGACTGAAGCTTTCTTT
clone size: .
D gene: .
V gene: TRBV28
J gene: TRBJ1-1

CDR3 protein: CASSLVEGTEAFF
CDR3 DNA: TGTGCCAGCAGCTTAGTTGAGGGTACTGAAGCTTTCTTT
clone size: .
D gene: .
V gene: TRBV7-9
J gene: TRBJ1-1

CDR3 protein: CASSSVHEAPLHF
CDR3 DNA: TGTGCCAGCAGTTCAGTACATGAGGCACCCCTCCACTTT
clone size: .
D gene: .
V gene: TRBV28
J gene: TRBJ1-6

CDR3 protein: CASSTGQGQETQYF
CDR3 DNA: TGTGCCAGCAGCACAGGACAGGGGCAAGAGACCCAGTACTTC
clone size: once
D gene: TRBD1
V gene: TRBV11-3
J gene: TRBJ2-5

CDR3 protein: CASSPGTGGYEKLFF
CDR3 DNA: TGTGCCAGCAGCCCAGGGACAGGGGGGTACGAAAAACTGTTTTTT
clone size: few
D gene: TRBD1
V gene: TRBV9
J gene: TRBJ1-4

CDR3 protein: CASSMSRNSNQPQHF
CDR3 DNA: TGTGCCAGTAGTATGTCTCGTAATAGCAATCAGCCCCAGCATTTT
clone size: .
D gene: .
V gene: TRBV19
J gene: TRBJ1-5

CDR3 protein: CASSVSQSNEQFF
CDR3 DNA: TGTGCCAGCAGTGTGTCACAGTCCAATGAGCAGTTCTTC
clone size: once
D gene: .
V gene: TRBV6-4
J gene: TRBJ2-1

CDR3 protein: CASSLARGADGYTF
CDR3 DNA: TGTGCCAGCAGCTTAGCACGGGGGGCGGATGGCTACACCTTC
clone size: .
D gene: .
V gene: TRBV7-2
J gene: TRBJ1-2